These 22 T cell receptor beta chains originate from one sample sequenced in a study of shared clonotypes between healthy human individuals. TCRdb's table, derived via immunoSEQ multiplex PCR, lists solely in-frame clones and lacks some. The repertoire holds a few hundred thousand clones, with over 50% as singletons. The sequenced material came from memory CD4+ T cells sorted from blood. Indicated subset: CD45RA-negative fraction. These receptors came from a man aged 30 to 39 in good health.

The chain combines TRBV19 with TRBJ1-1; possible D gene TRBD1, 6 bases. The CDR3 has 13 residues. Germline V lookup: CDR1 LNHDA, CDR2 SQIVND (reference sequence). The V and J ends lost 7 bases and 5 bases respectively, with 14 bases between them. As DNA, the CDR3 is TGTGCCAGTAAGACAGGACCGAAAACTGAAGCTTTCTTT. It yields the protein CASKTGPKTEAFF.

The DNA of the CDR3 is TGTGCCAGCTCACCGTCCATTGTGGAGACCCAGTACTTC. Amino acids: CASSPSIVETQYF. The rearrangement joins TRBV18 to TRBJ2-5; D ambiguous. V shed 3 bases and J shed 5 bases, with 10 bases lying between them. The CDR3 consists of 13 residues. Germline V gene lookup returns CDR1 KGHSH and CDR2 LQKENI.

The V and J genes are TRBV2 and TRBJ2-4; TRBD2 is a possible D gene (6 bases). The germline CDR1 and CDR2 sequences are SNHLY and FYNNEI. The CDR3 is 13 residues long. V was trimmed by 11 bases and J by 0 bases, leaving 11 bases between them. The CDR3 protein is CAVRELAKNIQYF. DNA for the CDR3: TGTGCCGTGCGGGAACTAGCCAAAAACATTCAGTACTTC.

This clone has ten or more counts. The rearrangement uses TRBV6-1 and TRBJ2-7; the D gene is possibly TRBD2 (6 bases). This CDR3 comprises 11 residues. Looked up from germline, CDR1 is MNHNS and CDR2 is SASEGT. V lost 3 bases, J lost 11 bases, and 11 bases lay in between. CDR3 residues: CASSDLALEYF. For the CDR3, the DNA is TGTGCCAGCAGTGATCTAGCGCTCGAGTACTTC.

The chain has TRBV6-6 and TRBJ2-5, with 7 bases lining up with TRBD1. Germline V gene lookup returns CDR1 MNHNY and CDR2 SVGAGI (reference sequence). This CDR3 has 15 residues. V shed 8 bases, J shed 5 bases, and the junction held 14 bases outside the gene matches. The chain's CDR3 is CASHHRNRGEETQYF. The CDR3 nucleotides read TGTGCCAGCCACCATAGAAACAGGGGAGAGGAGACCCAGTACTTC.

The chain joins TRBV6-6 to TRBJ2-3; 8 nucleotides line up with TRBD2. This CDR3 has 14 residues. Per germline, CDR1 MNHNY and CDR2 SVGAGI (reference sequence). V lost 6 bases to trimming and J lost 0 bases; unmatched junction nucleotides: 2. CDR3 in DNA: TGTGCCAGCAGATCTAGCGGGAGCACAGATACGCAGTATTTT. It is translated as CASRSSGSTDTQYF.

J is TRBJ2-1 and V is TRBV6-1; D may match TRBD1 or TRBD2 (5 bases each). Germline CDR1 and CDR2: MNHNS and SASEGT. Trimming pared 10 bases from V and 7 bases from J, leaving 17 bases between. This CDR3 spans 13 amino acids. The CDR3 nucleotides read TGTGCCACTACACGTGGGGGTCCAAATGAGCAGTTCTTC. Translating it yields CATTRGGPNEQFF.

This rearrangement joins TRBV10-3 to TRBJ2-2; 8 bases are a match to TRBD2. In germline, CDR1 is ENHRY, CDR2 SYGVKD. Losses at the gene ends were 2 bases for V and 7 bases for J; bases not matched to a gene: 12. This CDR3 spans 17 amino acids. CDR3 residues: CAISEPPGSLAGGELFF. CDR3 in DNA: TGTGCCATCAGTGAGCCCCCCGGGAGTCTAGCGGGCGGGGAGCTGTTTTTT.

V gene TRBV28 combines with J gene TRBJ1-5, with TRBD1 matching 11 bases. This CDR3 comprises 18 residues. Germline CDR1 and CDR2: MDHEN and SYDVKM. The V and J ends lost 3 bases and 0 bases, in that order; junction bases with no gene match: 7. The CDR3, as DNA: TGTGCCAGCAGTTTCAGGACAGGGGGCTTGGGTAGCAATCAGCCCCAGCATTTT. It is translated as CASSFRTGGLGSNQPQHF.

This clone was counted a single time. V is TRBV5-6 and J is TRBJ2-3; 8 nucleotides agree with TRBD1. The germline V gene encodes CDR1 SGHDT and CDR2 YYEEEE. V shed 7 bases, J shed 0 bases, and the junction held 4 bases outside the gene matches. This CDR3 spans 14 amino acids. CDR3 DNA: TGTGCCAGCCGCAGGGGGCTGAGCACAGATACGCAGTATTTT. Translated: CASRRGLSTDTQYF.

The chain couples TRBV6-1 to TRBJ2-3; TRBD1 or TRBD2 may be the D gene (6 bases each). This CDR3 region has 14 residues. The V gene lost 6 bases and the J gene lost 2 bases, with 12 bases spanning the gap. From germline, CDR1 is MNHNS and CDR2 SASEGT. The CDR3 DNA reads TGTGCCAGCAGGGGTGGGGGGCTCACAGATACGCAGTATTTT. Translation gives CASRGGGLTDTQYF.

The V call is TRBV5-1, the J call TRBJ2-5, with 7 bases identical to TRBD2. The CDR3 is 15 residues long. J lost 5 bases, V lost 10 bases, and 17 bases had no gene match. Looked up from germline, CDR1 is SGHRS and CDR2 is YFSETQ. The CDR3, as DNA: TGCGCCGGGAGGCCCGGGACCTCAGCGGGGGAGACCCAGTACTTC. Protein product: CAGRPGTSAGETQYF.

CDR3 nucleotides: TGTGCCAGCAGGGGGGACAGCCTAGGATTTCCCCAGCATTTT. Translation gives CASRGDSLGFPQHF. V gene TRBV2 combines with J gene TRBJ1-5, with 7 bases that match TRBD1. V lost 6 bases, J lost 10 bases, and 12 bases stayed unmatched. Germline CDR1 is SNHLY and CDR2 is FYNNEI. The CDR3 loop spans 14 amino acids.

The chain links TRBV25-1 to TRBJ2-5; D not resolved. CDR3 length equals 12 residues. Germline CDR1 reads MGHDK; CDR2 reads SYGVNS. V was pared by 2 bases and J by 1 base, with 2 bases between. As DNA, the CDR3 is TGTGCCAGCAGTGAACCCCAAGAGACCCAGTACTTC. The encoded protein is CASSEPQETQYF.

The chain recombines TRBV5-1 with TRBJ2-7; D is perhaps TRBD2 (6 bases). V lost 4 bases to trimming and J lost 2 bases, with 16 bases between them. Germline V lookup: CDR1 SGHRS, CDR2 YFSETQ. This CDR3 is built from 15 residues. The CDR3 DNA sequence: TGCGCCAGCAGCCCAACTAGCCCAACCCCCTACGAGCAGTACTTC. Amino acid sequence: CASSPTSPTPYEQYF. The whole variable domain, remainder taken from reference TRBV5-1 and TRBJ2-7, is KAGVTQTPRYLIKTRGQQVTLSCSPISGHRSVSWYQQTPGQGLQFLFEYFSETQRNKGNFPGRFSGRQFSNSRSEMNVSTLELGDSALYLCASSPTSPTPYEQYFGPGTRLTVT.

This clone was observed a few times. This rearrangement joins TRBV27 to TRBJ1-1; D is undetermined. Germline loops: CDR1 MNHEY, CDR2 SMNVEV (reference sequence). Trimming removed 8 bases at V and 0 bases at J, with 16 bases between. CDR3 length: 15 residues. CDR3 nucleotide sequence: TGTGCCAGCCACACCCTGGGAAGCATGAACACTGAAGCTTTCTTT. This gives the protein CASHTLGSMNTEAFF.

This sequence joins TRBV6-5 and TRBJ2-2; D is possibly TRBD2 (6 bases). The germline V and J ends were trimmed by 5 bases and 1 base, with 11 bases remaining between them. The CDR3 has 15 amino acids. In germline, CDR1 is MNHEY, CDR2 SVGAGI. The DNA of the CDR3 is TGTGCCAGCAGTGCAAGCGGGTGGAACACCGGGGAGCTGTTTTTT. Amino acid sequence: CASSASGWNTGELFF.

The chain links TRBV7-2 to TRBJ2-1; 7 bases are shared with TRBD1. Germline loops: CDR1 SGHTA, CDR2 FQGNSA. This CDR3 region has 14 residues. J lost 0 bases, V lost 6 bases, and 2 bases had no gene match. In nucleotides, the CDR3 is TGTGCCAGCAGTGGGACAGTCTCCTACAATGAGCAGTTCTTC. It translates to CASSGTVSYNEQFF.

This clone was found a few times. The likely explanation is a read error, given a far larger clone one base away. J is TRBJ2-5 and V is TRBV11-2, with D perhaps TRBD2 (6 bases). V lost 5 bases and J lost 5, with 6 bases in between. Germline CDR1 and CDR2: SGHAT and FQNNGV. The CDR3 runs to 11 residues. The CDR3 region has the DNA TGTGCCAGCAGCGGAGGGGAGACCCAGTACTTC. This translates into CASSGGETQYF.

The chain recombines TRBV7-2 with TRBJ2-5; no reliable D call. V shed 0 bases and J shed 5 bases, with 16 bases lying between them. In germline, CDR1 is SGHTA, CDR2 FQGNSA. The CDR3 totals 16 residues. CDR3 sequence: CASSLAFGRVGETQYF. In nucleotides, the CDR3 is TGTGCCAGCAGCTTAGCGTTCGGTAGGGTGGGGGAGACCCAGTACTTC.

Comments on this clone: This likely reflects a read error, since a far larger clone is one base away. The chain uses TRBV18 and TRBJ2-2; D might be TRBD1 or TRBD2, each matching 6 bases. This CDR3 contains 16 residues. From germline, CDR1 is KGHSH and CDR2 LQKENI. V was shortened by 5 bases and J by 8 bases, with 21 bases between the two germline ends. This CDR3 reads CASSSVGFGGSGELFF. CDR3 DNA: TGTGCCAGCTCATCGGTCGGATTCGGGGGCTCTGGGGAGCTGTTTTTT.

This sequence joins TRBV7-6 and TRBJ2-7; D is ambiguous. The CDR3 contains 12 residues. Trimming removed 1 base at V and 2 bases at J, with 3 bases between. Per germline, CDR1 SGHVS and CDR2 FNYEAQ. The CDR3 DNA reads TGTGCCAGCAGCTTAGAGCCCTACGAGCAGTACTTC. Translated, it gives CASSLEPYEQYF.